Below, 18 T cell receptor beta chains from the same sample are listed, as sequenced in a study of memory CD4+ T cells and cytomegalovirus serostatus. Data came from immunoSEQ multiplex PCR; TCRdb stores just in-frame clones and leaves some out. The sample shows more than 50,000 clones, 75% to 85% of them seen only once. Single viable CD3+CD4+CD8-CD45RO+ cells were sorted as the memory CD4+ T cells. Sequenced input: memory CD4+ T cells from blood. Every receptor here comes from an adult in good health and CMV-seronegative.

The CDR3 protein is CASSQLGAGELFF. The DNA for the CDR3 is TGTGCCAGCAGTCAGCTGGGGGCCGGGGAGCTGTTTTTT. This chain links TRBV6-1 with TRBJ2-2; TRBD1 or TRBD2 may be the D gene (5 bases each). V lost 5 bases to trimming and J lost 6 bases, with 10 bases between them. The germline CDR1 and CDR2 sequences are MNHNS and SASEGT. CDR3 size: 13 residues.

CDR3 region: CASSEPGQGAVVYF. CDR3 nucleotide sequence: TGTGCCAGCAGTGAACCGGGACAGGGGGCTGTGGTATATTTT. The chain carries TRBV25-1 and TRBJ1-3, with 12 bases lining up with TRBD1. Germline V gene lookup returns CDR1 MGHDK and CDR2 SYGVNS. This CDR3 has 14 amino acids. Germline trimming cut 2 bases from V and 14 bases from J; bases unmatched to any gene: 7.

This chain links TRBV5-1 with TRBJ2-2; maybe TRBD1 (6 bases). The CDR3 has 15 amino acids. V was pared by 1 base and J by 7 bases, with 14 bases between. Germline V gene lookup returns CDR1 SGHRS and CDR2 YFSETQ. The CDR3 loop reads CASSLSVGADGELFF. DNA for the CDR3: TGCGCCAGCAGCTTGAGTGTGGGGGCCGACGGGGAGCTGTTTTTT. The full variable domain, with the rest looked up from reference TRBV5-1 and TRBJ2-2, is KAGVTQTPRYLIKTRGQQVTLSCSPISGHRSVSWYQQTPGQGLQFLFEYFSETQRNKGNFPGRFSGRQFSNSRSEMNVSTLELGDSALYLCASSLSVGADGELFFGEGSRLTVL.

The V and J genes are TRBV25-1 and TRBJ2-5; a weak D match, TRBD2 (5 bases). V shed 4 bases and J shed 4 bases, with 10 bases lying between them. The CDR3 sequence is 13 residues long. Germline CDR1 is MGHDK and CDR2 is SYGVNS. The CDR3 loop is CASSARGRETQYF. DNA of the CDR3: TGTGCCAGCAGTGCCCGGGGTAGAGAGACCCAGTACTTC.

For the CDR3, the DNA is TGCGCCAGCAGCTTGGGACAGGGCCCTAACTATGGCTACACCTTC. Encoded protein: CASSLGQGPNYGYTF. The genes are TRBV5-1 and TRBJ1-2, with TRBD1 matching 7 bases. With 0 bases clipped from V and 0 bases from J, the junction kept 2 bases outside the gene matches. The CDR3 runs 15 residues. The germline CDR1 and CDR2 sequences are SGHRS and YFSETQ.

This clone was counted once. The chain joins TRBV5-6 to TRBJ1-1, with D perhaps matching TRBD1 (6 bases). The V end was cut by 6 bases, the J end by 6 bases, with 21 bases between. The CDR3 runs 15 residues. CDR1 and CDR2 from the germline V gene are SGHDT and YYEEEE. CDR3 region: CASTLILVRGAEAFF. The CDR3 DNA follows: TGTGCCAGCACCCTTATTTTGGTCAGGGGCGCTGAAGCTTTCTTT. The full variable domain, with the rest looked up from reference TRBV5-6 and TRBJ1-1, is DAGVTQSPTHLIKTRGQQVTLRCSPKSGHDTVSWYQQALGQGPQFIFQYYEEEERQRGNFPDRFSGHQFPNYSSELNVNALLLGDSALYLCASTLILVRGAEAFFGQGTRLTVV.

This clone has only a few counts. This chain joins TRBV28 and TRBJ1-4; D not resolved. This CDR3 has 12 residues. Trimming pared 8 bases from V and 8 bases from J, leaving 12 bases between. In germline, CDR1 is MDHEN, CDR2 SYDVKM. The CDR3 loop reads CASCGVQEKLFF. For the CDR3, the DNA is TGTGCCAGCTGCGGGGTGCAGGAAAAACTGTTTTTT. Complete variable domain (other parts from reference TRBV28 and TRBJ1-4): DVKVTQSSRYLVKRTGEKVFLECVQDMDHENMFWYRQDPGLGLRLIYFSYDVKMKEKGDIPEGYSVSREKKERFSLILESASTNQTSMYLCASCGVQEKLFFGSGTQLSVL.

The chain links TRBV7-2 to TRBJ2-1, with 12 bases identical to TRBD1. The CDR3 loop spans 17 amino acids. Germline assignment: CDR1 SGHTA and CDR2 FQGNSA. J was trimmed by 9 bases and V by 5 bases; bases with no gene match: 14. The CDR3 nucleotides read TGTGCCAGCAGCACTCAGCCCCGGGACAGGGGGCCCTTTGAGCAGTTCTTC. Translation: CASSTQPRDRGPFEQFF.

The V gene is TRBV6-5, the J gene TRBJ1-3, with 7 bases matching TRBD1. Per germline, CDR1 MNHEY and CDR2 SVGAGI. Losses at the gene ends were 0 bases for V and 9 bases for J; bases not matched to a gene: 11. CDR3 length equals 16 residues. The CDR3 bases are TGTGCCAGCAGTTACTCGCCCAGGGGGGTTTTCGGCACCATATATTTT. It specifies CASSYSPRGVFGTIYF.

This clone was recorded a few times. The V gene is TRBV4-2, the J gene TRBJ2-2; the match to TRBD2 covers 9 bases. The CDR3 has 18 amino acids. Germline V CDR1 and CDR2: LGHNA, YNFKEQ. Trimming at V came to 0 bases and at J to 2 bases, leaving 7 bases not matched to a gene. This CDR3 is CASSQDPSGGYNTGELFF. The CDR3 nucleotides read TGTGCCAGCAGCCAAGATCCCAGCGGGGGGTACAACACCGGGGAGCTGTTTTTT.

A single count supports this clone. This chain connects TRBV2 to TRBJ1-4; D not certain. In germline, CDR1 is SNHLY, CDR2 FYNNEI. The V end was cut by 8 bases, the J end by 7 bases, with 8 bases between. The CDR3 contains 11 residues. The CDR3 DNA reads TGTGCCAGCGAGGTTGGTGAAAAACTGTTTTTT. This encodes CASEVGEKLFF.

The chain carries TRBV11-3 and TRBJ2-5; no firm D call. Germline CDR1 reads SGHNT; CDR2 reads YENEEA. The ends were cut back, 3 bases at V and 4 bases at J, with 9 bases in the middle. The CDR3 is 13 amino acids. CDR3 in amino acids: CASSFRPLETQYF. Written as DNA, the CDR3 is TGTGCCAGCAGCTTCCGTCCCCTAGAGACCCAGTACTTC.

The chain couples TRBV7-9 to TRBJ1-1; D call uncertain. The CDR3 covers 14 residues. Deletions cut 5 bases from V and 7 bases from J, with 17 bases between. The germline V gene encodes CDR1 SEHNR and CDR2 FQNEAQ (reference sequence). The CDR3 DNA is TGTGCCAGCAGCCCCCTAGGGTGGGCGAGTGAAGCTTTCTTT. Protein: CASSPLGWASEAFF.

The gene calls are TRBV19 and TRBJ1-4; TRBD1 matches 8 bases. J was trimmed by 5 bases and V by 8 bases; bases with no gene match: 4. Germline V gives CDR1 LNHDA, CDR2 SQIVND (reference sequence). The CDR3 sequence is 13 residues long. DNA for the CDR3: TGTGCCAGTCGGACAGGGTGGAATGAAAAACTGTTTTTT. Protein sequence: CASRTGWNEKLFF.

This chain links TRBV19 with TRBJ2-3; possibly TRBD1 or TRBD2 for D (6 bases each). Per germline, CDR1 LNHDA and CDR2 SQIVND (reference sequence). V lost 1 base, J lost 4 bases, and 12 bases lay in between. This CDR3 has 15 amino acids. The CDR3 DNA sequence: TGTGCCAGTAGTATAGGGGGGGCAGGATCAGATACGCAGTATTTT. Translation gives CASSIGGAGSDTQYF.

The V call is TRBV5-1, the J call TRBJ2-1; TRBD1 agrees at 7 bases. The V and J ends lost 4 bases and 1 base, in that order; junction bases with no gene match: 8. The CDR3 is made up of 16 amino acids. Germline loops: CDR1 SGHRS, CDR2 YFSETQ. The CDR3 reads CASSTTGSVSYNEQFF. CDR3 nucleotides: TGCGCCAGCAGCACGACAGGGTCCGTATCCTACAATGAGCAGTTCTTC.

The chain links TRBV6-1 to TRBJ2-7; D may match TRBD1 or TRBD2 (5 bases each). With 2 bases removed from V and 3 bases from J, the gap between germline ends came to 23 bases. Per the germline V gene, CDR1 is MNHNS and CDR2 is SASEGT. The CDR3 contains 18 residues. The CDR3 here is CASSEPQGTLGGRYEQYF. The CDR3 bases are TGTGCCAGCAGTGAACCGCAGGGCACCCTAGGAGGCCGCTACGAGCAGTACTTC.

V gene TRBV28 combines with J gene TRBJ1-2; TRBD1 matches 8 bases. Germline values: CDR1 MDHEN, CDR2 SYDVKM. Germline trimming cut 6 bases from V and 8 bases from J; bases unmatched to any gene: 8. This CDR3 contains 13 residues. In nucleotides, the CDR3 is TGTGCCAGCAGGTGGGGCAGGGGGCTCGGCTACACCTTC. Protein: CASRWGRGLGYTF.